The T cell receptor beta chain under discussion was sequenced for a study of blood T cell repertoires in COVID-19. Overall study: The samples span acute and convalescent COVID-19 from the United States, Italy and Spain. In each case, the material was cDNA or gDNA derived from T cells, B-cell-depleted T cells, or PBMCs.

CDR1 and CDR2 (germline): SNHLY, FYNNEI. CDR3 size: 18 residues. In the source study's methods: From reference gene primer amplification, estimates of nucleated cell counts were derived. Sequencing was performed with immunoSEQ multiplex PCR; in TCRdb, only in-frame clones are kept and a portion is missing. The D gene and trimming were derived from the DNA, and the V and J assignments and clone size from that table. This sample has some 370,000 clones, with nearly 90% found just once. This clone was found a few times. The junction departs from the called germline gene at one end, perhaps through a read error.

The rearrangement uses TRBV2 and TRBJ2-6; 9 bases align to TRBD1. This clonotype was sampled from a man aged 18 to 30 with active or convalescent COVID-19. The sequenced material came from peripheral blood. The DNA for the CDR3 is TGTGCCAGCGGAGGGACAGGGAGAACTCTCTCTGGGGCCAACGTGCTGACTTTC. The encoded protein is CASGGTGRTLSGANVLTF.